Each of the 24 T cell receptor beta chains below was sequenced from the same sample in a study of cytomegalovirus exposure and HLA in healthy donors. Amplification used 60 Vbeta primers and 13 Jbeta primers. Measured with immunoSEQ multiplex PCR; TCRdb has only the in-frame clones, and not every one. Its table records some 160,000 clones. The sample taken for sequencing was PBMCs. All receptors derive from a man aged 30-40 years in good health and CMV-seronegative.

The DNA of the CDR3 is TGCGCCAGCAGCTTAGATTTATCAGGGGTCGACGAGCAGTACTTC. Its translation: CASSLDLSGVDEQYF. The rearrangement joins TRBV5-1 to TRBJ2-5; D may be TRBD1 (6 bases). The DNA end is a closer match to TRBJ2-7, so the J assignment may be wrong. The CDR3 loop spans 15 amino acids. Germline V lookup: CDR1 SGHRS, CDR2 YFSETQ.

The V gene is TRBV9, the J gene TRBJ1-1, with a weak D call TRBD1 (6 bases). In germline, CDR1 is SGDLS, CDR2 YYNGEE. V shed 4 bases and J shed 1 base, with 14 bases lying between them. The CDR3 contains 15 residues. The CDR3 here is CASSPRTAGNTEAFF. In DNA form, the CDR3 reads TGTGCCAGCAGCCCCCGGACAGCTGGGAACACTGAAGCTTTCTTT.

The rearrangement links TRBV5-1 to TRBJ2-7; 10 bases map to TRBD1. This CDR3 comprises 14 residues. The V gene's germline CDR1 is SGHRS and CDR2 YFSETQ. J gave up 3 bases and V 3 bases, and 3 bases lay outside the gene matches. The CDR3 DNA reads as TGCGCCAGCAGCTCCGGGACAGGGGTCTACGAGCAGTACTTC. Translating it yields CASSSGTGVYEQYF.

V is TRBV2 and J is TRBJ1-6; the D is unclear. The CDR3 is 14 residues long. The germline CDR1 and CDR2 sequences are SNHLY and FYNNEI. V was pared by 10 bases and J by 0 bases, with 10 bases between. CDR3 sequence reads: CATHSGSYNSPLHF. The CDR3 nucleotides are TGTGCCACCCACTCGGGCTCCTATAATTCACCCCTCCACTTT.

The chain carries TRBV7-6 and TRBJ2-7; D uncertain. V was pared by 1 base and J by 2 bases, with 12 bases between. Germline values: CDR1 SGHVS, CDR2 FNYEAQ. The CDR3 has 15 residues. In DNA form, the CDR3 reads TGTGCCAGCAGCTTAGGATCATGGGCCGCCTACGAGCAGTACTTC. Protein: CASSLGSWAAYEQYF.

V gene TRBV21-1 combines with J gene TRBJ1-3. TRBV21-1 is a listed pseudogene. There are 15 residues in the CDR3. The CDR3 loop is CASRSGSDSGNTIYF. The CDR3 region has the DNA TGTGCCAGCAGATCCGGGAGCGACTCTGGAAACACCATATATTTT.

The chain uses TRBV7-2 and TRBJ2-3, with a weak D call TRBD2 (6 bases). This CDR3 has 14 residues. The V end lost 4 bases, the J end lost 0 bases, and 8 bases lay between the germline ends. The germline V gene encodes CDR1 SGHTA and CDR2 FQGNSA. CDR3 sequence (DNA): TGTGCCAGCAGCTCCGGGACTAGCACAGATACGCAGTATTTT. This codes for CASSSGTSTDTQYF.

The chain joins TRBV15 to TRBJ1-5; no definite D call. Germline V gives CDR1 LNHNV, CDR2 YYDKDF (reference sequence). With 0 bases removed from V and 4 bases from J, the gap between germline ends came to 7 bases. The CDR3 runs to 14 residues. CDR3 protein: CATSRDPENQPQHF. Here the CDR3 DNA reads TGTGCCACCAGCAGAGATCCGGAGAATCAGCCCCAGCATTTT. Variable domain in full (rest from reference TRBV15 and TRBJ1-5): DAMVIQNPRYQVTQFGKPVTLSCSQTLNHNVMYWYQQKSSQAPKLLFHYYDKDFNNEADTPDNFQSRRPNTSFCFLDIRSPGLGDTAMYLCATSRDPENQPQHFGDGTRLSIL.

This rearrangement joins TRBV10-3 to TRBJ2-2; 8 positions agree with TRBD1. CDR3 length equals 13 residues. J gave up 5 bases and V 5 bases, and 1 base lay outside the gene matches. Per the germline V gene, CDR1 is ENHRY and CDR2 is SYGVKD. The CDR3 region is CAISRQGTGELFF. The CDR3 nucleotides are TGTGCCATCAGTAGACAGGGGACCGGGGAGCTGTTTTTT.

The chain uses TRBV11-2 and TRBJ1-2, with D unclear. The germline CDR1 and CDR2 sequences are SGHAT and FQNNGV. The V gene lost 1 base and the J gene lost 8 bases, with 14 bases spanning the gap. This CDR3 comprises 14 residues. CDR3 bases: TGTGCCAGCAGCTTAGCACCAGGTTCGGTGGGCTACACCTTC. Translated: CASSLAPGSVGYTF. The full variable domain, with the rest looked up from reference TRBV11-2 and TRBJ1-2, is EAGVAQSPRYKIIEKRQSVAFWCNPISGHATLYWYQQILGQGPKLLIQFQNNGVVDDSQLPKDRFSAERLKGVDSTLKIQPAKLEDSAVYLCASSLAPGSVGYTFGSGTRLTVV.

CDR3 in DNA: TGTGCCAGCAGCTTAGTACCAGCGGGAGGTAGGAACGAGCAGTACTTC. It is translated as CASSLVPAGGRNEQYF. V and J are TRBV7-2 and TRBJ2-7; 9 nucleotides align to TRBD2. The ends lost 1 base at V and 5 bases at J; junction bases unmatched: 9. Germline V lookup: CDR1 SGHTA, CDR2 FQGNSA. The CDR3 has 16 amino acids.

The chain links TRBV7-9 to TRBJ2-2; 8 positions match TRBD1. The length of the CDR3 is 15 residues. The germline V gene encodes CDR1 SEHNR and CDR2 FQNEAQ (reference sequence). V was pared by 0 bases and J by 5 bases, with 2 bases of the junction left unmatched. As DNA, the CDR3 is TGTGCCAGCAGCTTAGCCAGGGGGCTAACCGGGGAGCTGTTTTTT. It translates to CASSLARGLTGELFF.

About this clone itself: This specimen includes other DNA sequences encoding the same CDR3. The rearrangement uses TRBV9 and TRBJ2-3; D perhaps matches TRBD1 (6 bases). In germline, CDR1 is SGDLS, CDR2 YYNGEE. Trimming left V 2 bases short and J 3 bases short, with 7 bases between. CDR3 size: 13 residues. CDR3 sequence (DNA): TGTGCCAGCAGCGTCCAGGGGACAGATACGCAGTATTTT. This gives the protein CASSVQGTDTQYF.

This chain connects TRBV6-1 to TRBJ2-5, with D maybe TRBD2 (6 bases). The end of the DNA is better explained by TRBJ2-7, so the J call may be wrong. Germline lookup yields CDR1 MNHNS and CDR2 SASEGT. The CDR3 totals 15 residues. The CDR3 region has the DNA TGTGCCAGCAGTGGTGGGGGGACGGCCAACTACGAGCAGTACTTC. This codes for CASSGGGTANYEQYF.

CDR3 DNA sequence: TGTGCCAGCAGCCCATCGTGGGAGGGCAACTATGGCTACACCTTC. Its protein is CASSPSWEGNYGYTF. This chain uses TRBV7-9 with TRBJ1-2; D gene unclear. V was cut by 5 bases and J by 2 bases, with 15 bases left in between. CDR1 is SEHNR, CDR2 FQNEAQ, per germline (reference sequence). This CDR3 has 15 residues.

The chain employs TRBV10-2 and TRBJ2-7; perhaps TRBD1 as D (5 bases). The CDR3 has 15 residues. V was cut by 6 bases and J by 2 bases, with 17 bases left in between. The V gene's germline CDR1 is WSHSY and CDR2 SAAADI. The chain's CDR3 is CASSQVDTVTYEQYF. DNA for the CDR3: TGCGCCAGCAGCCAGGTGGACACGGTAACCTACGAGCAGTACTTC.

The chain has TRBV5-1 and TRBJ2-7, with D perhaps matching TRBD1 (6 bases). With 3 bases removed from V and 2 bases from J, the gap between germline ends came to 21 bases. CDR1 is SGHRS, CDR2 YFSETQ, per germline. CDR3 length: 17 residues. In DNA form, the CDR3 reads TGCGCCAGCAGCTACGGGACGTACAGGGATAAGGCCTACGAGCAGTACTTC. Translated, it gives CASSYGTYRDKAYEQYF.

The chain has TRBV27 and TRBJ2-7; weak D call: TRBD2 (6 bases). This CDR3 region has 14 residues. V dropped 4 bases and J dropped 0 bases, with 10 bases sitting between them. Germline loops: CDR1 MNHEY, CDR2 SMNVEV (reference sequence). This CDR3 reads CASSSLGSSYEQYF. For the CDR3, the DNA is TGTGCCAGCAGTTCCCTCGGGAGCTCCTACGAGCAGTACTTC.

The rearrangement joins TRBV5-1 to TRBJ2-1, with 8 bases that match TRBD1. Germline lookup yields CDR1 SGHRS and CDR2 YFSETQ. The CDR3 spans 16 residues. The V and J ends lost 0 bases and 6 bases, in that order; junction bases with no gene match: 8. The DNA for the CDR3 is TGCGCCAGCAGCTTGGCCTGGAGGACAGGGAGCAATGAGCAGTTCTTC. Translated, it gives CASSLAWRTGSNEQFF.

This chain connects TRBV30 to TRBJ1-2; tentative D call: TRBD1 (5 bases). Germline CDR1 is GTSNPN and CDR2 is SVGIG (reference sequence). Trimming removed 2 bases at V and 4 bases at J, with 5 bases between. The CDR3 sequence is 11 residues long. In DNA form, the CDR3 reads TGTGCCTGGAGTACAGGCTATGGCTACACCTTC. Translating gives CAWSTGYGYTF.

This rearrangement joins TRBV6-4 to TRBJ2-3; D remains unclear. Germline lookup yields CDR1 MRHNA and CDR2 SNTAGT. The ends were cut back, 3 bases at V and 2 bases at J, with 6 bases in the middle. The CDR3 sequence is 13 residues long. The CDR3 nucleotides read TGTGCCAGCAGTGAACAGAACACAGATACGCAGTATTTT. Translation: CASSEQNTDTQYF.

The chain is built from TRBV2 and TRBJ1-4, with D maybe TRBD1 (6 bases). V lost 7 bases to trimming and J lost 4 bases, with 10 bases between them. The CDR3 is 13 residues long. CDR1 is SNHLY, CDR2 FYNNEI, per germline. CDR3 bases: TGTGCCAGCATGAGGGGGTTTAATGAAAAACTGTTTTTT. Its translation is CASMRGFNEKLFF.

The chain recombines TRBV5-1 with TRBJ2-5; the D gene is possibly TRBD2 (5 bases). The CDR3 runs 16 residues. The germline V gene has CDR1 SGHRS and CDR2 YFSETQ. V was pared by 4 bases and J by 3 bases, with 19 bases between. In DNA form, the CDR3 reads TGCGCCAGCAGCAGCCAGCCCTCGGGGTCTGAAGAGACCCAGTACTTC. Translating it yields CASSSQPSGSEETQYF.

V is TRBV30 and J is TRBJ1-1; possible D gene TRBD1, 5 bases. V lost 0 bases to trimming and J lost 1 base, with 9 bases between them. Germline CDR1 is GTSNPN and CDR2 is SVGIG (reference sequence). The CDR3 runs 14 residues. The CDR3 DNA sequence: TGTGCCTGGAGTGTAGCAGGGTCGAACACTGAAGCTTTCTTT. Amino acids: CAWSVAGSNTEAFF.